What follows is one TCR beta chain and its context. What this receptor recognizes is not known. Within one base of it there is no much larger clone, and no base qualities were kept. From the cysteine up to the phenylalanine, the CDR3 has a length of 16 residues. Only the CDR3 region is kept as DNA, spanning 48 bases read in frame from base 1. CDR1 LGHNA and CDR2 YSLEER are derived from the germline V gene. Trimming costs V 4 bases and J 0 bases, and their ends lie 12 bases apart. The sample originates from a study of CD8+CD57+ T cells in acquired aplastic anemia (dated by TCRdb to 2016 to 2019). Context from the whole study: On average, sorted CD4+ and CD8+ cells yielded about 3 ug of extracted DNA, with a range of about 0.17 to 27.4 ug. CD8+CD57+ expansion was defined as a frequency above the mean frequency observed in healthy subjects. The full study reports these points: Although under 35 CD8+ CDR3 sequences were shared by patients and controls, these sequences appeared highly expressed in patients and within the immunodominant clones of patients. Between patients and healthy controls, no significant difference in CD8+ Simpson's diversity was found (P=0.060).

Patients chosen for sequencing had shown expansion of CD8+CD57+ cells by flow cytometry. All patients had severe acquired aplastic anemia diagnosed by International Study of Aplastic Anemia and Agranulocytosis and Camitta criteria. No patient had received any therapy when blood was sampled. The study deep-sequenced TCR repertoires of sorted CD4+ and CD8+ blood T cells from severe aplastic anemia patients and healthy subjects. Patients were enrolled under clinicaltrials.gov protocols 00001620, 01623167, 00001397, 00071045, 00081523 and 00961064 in the USA. Ficoll-Paque density gradient centrifugation was used to isolate peripheral blood mononuclear cells. Before DNA was extracted, CD4+ and CD8+ T cells were sorted using either FACS or magnetic beads. Genomic DNA served as template for TCR beta VDJ combination and CDR3 sequence profiling. An Illumina HiSeq 2000 was the platform used for TCR repertoire sequencing. Under the source paper's analysis protocol: TRBV/TRBJ rearrangement plots, CDR3 size and DJ length profiles, and Simpson's diversity index were used to assess repertoires. The most abundant DNA sequence in the deep sequencing data was taken as the immunodominant clone. CDR3 amino acid sequences were checked for sharing between subjects and were compared against published repertoires and the VDJdb database. TCRdb reran the public reads through fastp at Q25 and MiXCR, keeping productive beta chains. All rows with the same CDR3 protein become a single entry with the most common DNA and genes. None of the V and J calls come from the authors' own analysis; TCRdb made them. The table for this sample lists roughly 61,000 distinct CDR3 sequences; roughly 60% of them were counted only once. Roughly 15% of the sample is in the top ten clones.

The sequence links TRBV4-3 to TRBJ2-2; the D gene is unclear. Sequenced: sorted CD4+, CD8+, or CD8+CD57+ T cells (not recorded which) from PBMCs. This TCR came from a human donor with aplastic anemia. Here the CDR3 is given as CASSLSMKTNTGELFF. The DNA sequence is as follows: TGCGCCAGCAGCCTTAGTATGAAAACGAACACCGGGGAGCTGTTTTTT.